The 20 T cell receptor beta chains below all came from one sample that was sequenced in a study of T-cell memory formation after mild COVID-19. TCRdb used MiXCR to reprocess the 5' RACE reads, holding one entry per CDR3 protein. The sample lists over 350,000 distinct CDR3 sequences; around a sixth were seen once. The sequencing sample was made of PBMCs or a T cell subset sorted from them (not recorded which). Receptors originate from a man aged 18 to 30 who had mild COVID-19 (a few samples of this study predate the infection). Cell type and time point are not known.

In its sample, this clonotype was seen many times. The DNA for the CDR3 is TGCGCCAGCAGCTTGGCAGGAAGCTCCTACGAGCAGTACGTC. Protein product: CASSLAGSSYEQYV. This chain uses TRBV5-1 with TRBJ2-7; D is ambiguous. The CDR3 totals 14 residues. V dropped 0 bases and J dropped 0 bases, with 7 bases sitting between them. Looked up from germline, CDR1 is SGHRS and CDR2 is YFSETQ.

Only a few counts were recorded for this clonotype. The V call is TRBV20-1, the J call TRBJ1-1; D may be TRBD1 (5 bases). The CDR3 is made up of 12 amino acids. Germline loops: CDR1 DFQATT, CDR2 SNEGSKA (reference sequence). Trimming took 6 bases from V and 6 from J, leaving 14 bases between them. The CDR3 region is CSARVRDAEAFF. CDR3 nucleotides: TGCAGTGCCAGGGTGAGGGACGCTGAAGCTTTCTTT.

This chain links TRBV20-1 with TRBJ2-4, with 8 bases identical to TRBD1. The CDR3 runs 18 residues. The germline V gene has CDR1 DFQATT and CDR2 SNEGSKA (reference sequence). V lost 0 bases, J lost 4 bases, and 14 bases stayed unmatched. The CDR3 DNA sequence: TGCAGTGCTAGAGATATTTCCACTGACAGGGGTTTAAAAAACATTCAGTACTTC. This translates into CSARDISTDRGLKNIQYF.

This clonotype has at least ten counts. V gene TRBV6-4 combines with J gene TRBJ2-2, with D perhaps matching TRBD1 or TRBD2 (6 bases each). V lost 3 bases and J 2 bases, leaving 10 bases between the germline ends. The CDR3 consists of 15 residues. CDR1 is MRHNA, CDR2 SNTAGT, per germline. CDR3 amino acids: CASSEGGQNTGELFF. CDR3 DNA: TGTGCCAGCAGTGAGGGGGGACAAAACACCGGGGAGCTGTTTTTT.

Only a few counts were recorded for this clonotype. The chain links TRBV6-5 to TRBJ1-3; a possible D gene is TRBD1 (5 bases). Germline lookup yields CDR1 MNHEY and CDR2 SVGAGI. V was shortened by 0 bases and J by 0 bases, with 9 bases between the two germline ends. The CDR3 contains 16 residues. The DNA for the CDR3 is TGTGCCAGCAGTTACTCCTGGGGGATCTCTGGAAACACCATATATTTT. Amino acids: CASSYSWGISGNTIYF.

This clonotype was seen more than once but under ten times. This rearrangement joins TRBV7-8 to TRBJ2-7; D might be TRBD1 (5 bases). The CDR3 consists of 13 residues. V was pared by 2 bases and J by 2 bases, with 7 bases between. Germline V lookup: CDR1 SGHVS, CDR2 FQNEAQ. Written as DNA, the CDR3 is TGTGCCAGCAGCTTATCGACAGCCTACGAGCAGTACTTC. Amino acids: CASSLSTAYEQYF. The entire variable domain, with the rest obtained from reference TRBV7-8 and TRBJ2-7, is as follows: GAGVSQSPRYKVAKRGQDVALRCDPISGHVSLFWYQQALGQGPEFLTYFQNEAQLDKSGLPSDRFFAERPEGSVSTLKIQRTQQEDSAVYLCASSLSTAYEQYFGPGTRLTVT.

This clonotype was picked up a small number of times. The chain couples TRBV20-1 to TRBJ2-3; no reliable D call. Trimming left V 3 bases short and J 0 bases short, with 1 base between. Germline V CDR1 and CDR2: DFQATT, SNEGSKA (reference sequence). The CDR3 contains 11 residues. The CDR3 coding sequence is TGCAGTGCTAGGAGCACAGATACGCAGTATTTT. Protein sequence: CSARSTDTQYF.

This clonotype came up many times. The V gene is TRBV7-2, the J gene TRBJ2-3; D assignment may be TRBD1 or TRBD2 (6 bases each). In germline, CDR1 is SGHTA, CDR2 FQGNSA. V was trimmed by 5 bases and J by 5 bases, leaving 14 bases between them. This CDR3 spans 14 amino acids. CDR3 loop: CASSPGAGKDTQYF. The CDR3 DNA reads TGTGCCAGCAGCCCGGGGGCCGGGAAAGATACGCAGTATTTT.

The V and J genes are TRBV5-1 and TRBJ1-1; 10 bases match TRBD1. The CDR3 is 15 residues long. Germline V CDR1 and CDR2: SGHRS, YFSETQ. V was pared by 4 bases and J by 3 bases, with 6 bases of the junction left unmatched. Here the CDR3 reads CASSQYGQGDTEAFF. CDR3 sequence (DNA): TGCGCCAGCAGCCAGTACGGACAGGGGGACACTGAAGCTTTCTTT. The full variable domain, its missing parts supplied by reference TRBV5-1 and TRBJ1-1, is KAGVTQTPRYLIKTRGQQVTLSCSPISGHRSVSWYQQTPGQGLQFLFEYFSETQRNKGNFPGRFSGRQFSNSRSEMNVSTLELGDSALYLCASSQYGQGDTEAFFGQGTRLTVV.

This clonotype was counted many times. The chain recombines TRBV29-1 with TRBJ1-1, with D tentatively TRBD1 (5 bases). Trimming pared 6 bases from V and 0 bases from J, leaving 17 bases between. The CDR3 is 15 amino acids. Looked up from germline, CDR1 is SQVTM and CDR2 is ANQGSEA. CDR3 nucleotides: TGCAGCGTCTCCTCAGGGTGGGGCATGAACACTGAAGCTTTCTTT. It yields the protein CSVSSGWGMNTEAFF.

Only a few counts were recorded for this clonotype. This chain uses TRBV7-9 with TRBJ2-5, with TRBD2 as a possible D gene (6 bases). Germline V gene data show CDR1 as SEHNR and CDR2 as FQNEAQ (reference sequence). The CDR3 is 16 residues long. With 8 bases removed from V and 1 base from J, the gap between germline ends came to 20 bases. CDR3 coding DNA: TGTGCCAGCCCTCCGGGGGTGGACTGGATCCAAGAGACCCAGTACTTC. It yields the protein CASPPGVDWIQETQYF.

The rearrangement links TRBV12-3 or TRBV12-4 to TRBJ1-3; 7 nucleotides match TRBD1. With 5 bases clipped from V and 5 bases from J, the junction kept 6 bases outside the gene matches. The CDR3 covers 14 residues. The CDR3 DNA is TGTGCCAGCAGTCTCGTACAGGGGCGAAACACCATATATTTT. It translates to CASSLVQGRNTIYF.

In its sample, this clonotype was seen a few times. This rearrangement joins TRBV2 to TRBJ1-4; D not resolved. The CDR3 consists of 12 residues. Germline V lookup: CDR1 SNHLY, CDR2 FYNNEI. V shed 5 bases and J shed 7 bases, with 8 bases lying between them. This chain's CDR3 is CASSLSREKLFF. The DNA for the CDR3 is TGTGCCAGCAGTCTTAGCCGTGAAAAACTGTTTTTT.

This clonotype has a handful of counts. The CDR3 here is CASSYTGPSYNEQFF. The CDR3 nucleotides are TGTGCCAGCAGTTACACAGGGCCGTCCTACAATGAGCAGTTCTTC. The V and J genes are TRBV6-6 and TRBJ2-1, with D possibly TRBD1 on 6 matching bases. Germline CDR1 reads MNHNY; CDR2 reads SVGAGI (reference sequence). The CDR3 sequence is 15 residues long. Deletions cut 2 bases from V and 1 base from J, with 9 bases between.

This clonotype showed up just a few times. The rearrangement links TRBV14 to TRBJ2-5; the D gene is possibly TRBD2 (6 bases). Germline CDR1 and CDR2: SGHDN and FVKESK. V was shortened by 0 bases and J by 5 bases, with 10 bases between the two germline ends. The CDR3 extends over 14 amino acids. CDR3 nucleotides: TGTGCCAGCAGCCAAGATCCGGGGGATGAGACCCAGTACTTC. The encoded protein is CASSQDPGDETQYF.

The sample holds a few counts of this clonotype. This chain joins TRBV20-1 and TRBJ1-5, with 8 bases identical to TRBD1. Germline trimming cut 5 bases from V and 3 bases from J; bases unmatched to any gene: 12. Germline V gives CDR1 DFQATT, CDR2 SNEGSKA (reference sequence). This CDR3 contains 16 residues. CDR3 DNA: TGCAGTGCTCGGAGCTTCGGGACAGGACCCAATCAGCCCCAGCATTTT. It is translated as CSARSFGTGPNQPQHF.

The J gene is TRBJ2-2, the V gene TRBV12-5, with D tentatively TRBD1 (6 bases). The CDR3 is made up of 15 amino acids. Germline CDR1 and CDR2: LGHNT and FRNRAP. The V and J ends lost 0 bases and 6 bases respectively, with 11 bases between them. The CDR3 DNA is TGTGCTAGTGGTTTGGTACTCAGGGGTTCCGGGGAGCTGTTTTTT. It codes for CASGLVLRGSGELFF.

This clonotype was detected a few times. The V gene is TRBV4-1, the J gene TRBJ1-5, with D possibly TRBD1 on 6 matching bases. Trimming left V 3 bases short and J 7 bases short, with 10 bases between. The CDR3 runs 13 residues. Germline CDR1 is MGHRA and CDR2 is YSYEKL. In nucleotides, the CDR3 is TGCGCCAGCAGCCACTCCAGGGGCCAGCCCCAGCATTTT. Its translation: CASSHSRGQPQHF.

The V call is TRBV28, the J call TRBJ2-4, with a tentative D call TRBD1 (5 bases). CDR1 MDHEN and CDR2 SYDVKM come from the germline V gene. The CDR3 has 14 residues. The V end was cut by 5 bases, the J end by 7 bases, with 15 bases between. CDR3 sequence reads: CASSPLTPGNIQYF. CDR3 nucleotides: TGTGCCAGCAGTCCCCTAACACCAGGGAACATTCAGTACTTC.

In this sample, this clonotype turned up a few times. The genes are TRBV23-1 and TRBJ2-1, with D perhaps matching TRBD1 (6 bases). TRBV23-1 is assigned to the ORF class and has an uncertain function. The CDR3 totals 17 residues. Trimming removed 0 bases at V and 1 base at J, with 13 bases between. CDR3 protein: CASSQSKTGPSYNEQFF. In DNA form, the CDR3 reads TGCGCCAGCAGTCAATCAAAGACAGGACCGTCCTACAATGAGCAGTTCTTC.